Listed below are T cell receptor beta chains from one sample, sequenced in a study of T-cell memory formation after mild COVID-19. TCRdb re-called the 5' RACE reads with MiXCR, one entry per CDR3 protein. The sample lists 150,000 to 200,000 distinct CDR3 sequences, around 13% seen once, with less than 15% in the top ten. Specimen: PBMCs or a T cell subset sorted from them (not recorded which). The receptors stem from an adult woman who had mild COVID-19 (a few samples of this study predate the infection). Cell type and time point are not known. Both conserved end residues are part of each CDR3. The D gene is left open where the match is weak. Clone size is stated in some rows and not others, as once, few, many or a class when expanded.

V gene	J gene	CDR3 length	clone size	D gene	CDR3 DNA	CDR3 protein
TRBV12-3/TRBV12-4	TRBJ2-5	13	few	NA	TGTGCCAGCAGTGACCATGCCTCGGAGACCCAGTACTTC	CASSDHASETQYF
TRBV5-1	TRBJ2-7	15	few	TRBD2	TGCGCCAGCCACCCTTCGCCGGGAGGGCTCTACGAGCAGTACTTC	CASHPSPGGLYEQYF
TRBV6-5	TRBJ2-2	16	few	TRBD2	TGTGCCAGCAGCACTGCCGGCGGGAGAAAAACCGGGGAGCTGTTTTTT	CASSTAGGRKTGELFF
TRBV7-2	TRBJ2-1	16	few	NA	TGTGCCAGCAGCCCAGGGACACATCTCGCCTACAATGAGCAGTTCTTC	CASSPGTHLAYNEQFF
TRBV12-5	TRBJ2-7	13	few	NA	TGTGCTAGTGGTTTGCATTCATCCTACGAGCAGTACTTC	CASGLHSSYEQYF
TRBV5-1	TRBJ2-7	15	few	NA	TGCGCCAGCAGCCCCGGCGGGCTTTCGGTCTACGAGCAGTACTTC	CASSPGGLSVYEQYF
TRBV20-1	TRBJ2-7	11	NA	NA	TGCAGTGCTAGAGAAAATTACGAGCAGTACTTC	CSARENYEQYF
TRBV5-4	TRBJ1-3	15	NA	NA	TGTGCCAGCAGCTATGGACAGAGCTCTGGAAACACCATATATTTT	CASSYGQSSGNTIYF
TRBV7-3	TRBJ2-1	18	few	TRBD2	TGTGCCAGCAGCCGCACCGGGACTAGCGGGGGTTCCTACAATGAGCAGTTCTTC	CASSRTGTSGGSYNEQFF
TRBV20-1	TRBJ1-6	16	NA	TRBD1	TGCAGTGCTACCCCCAGGAGGGGAGGGGGCGATTCACCCCTCCACTTT	CSATPRRGGGDSPLHF
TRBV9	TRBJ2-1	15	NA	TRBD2	TGTGCCAGCAGCGCGCTCGGACTAGCGGGACCCGTCGGGTTCTTC	CASSALGLAGPVGFF